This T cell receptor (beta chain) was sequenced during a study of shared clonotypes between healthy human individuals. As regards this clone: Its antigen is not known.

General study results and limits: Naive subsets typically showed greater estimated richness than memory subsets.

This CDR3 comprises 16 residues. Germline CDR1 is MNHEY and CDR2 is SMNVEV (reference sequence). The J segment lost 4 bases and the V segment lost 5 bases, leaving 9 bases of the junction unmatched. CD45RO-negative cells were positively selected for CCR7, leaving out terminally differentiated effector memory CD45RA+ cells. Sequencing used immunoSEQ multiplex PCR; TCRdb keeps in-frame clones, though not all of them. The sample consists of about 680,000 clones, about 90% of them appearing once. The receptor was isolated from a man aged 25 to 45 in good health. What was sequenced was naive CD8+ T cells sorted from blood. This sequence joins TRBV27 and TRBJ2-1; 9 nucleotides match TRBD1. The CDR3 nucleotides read TGTGCCAGCAGTAAACCGGGACAGGGCGCTTACAATGAGCAGTTCTTC. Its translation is CASSKPGQGAYNEQFF.